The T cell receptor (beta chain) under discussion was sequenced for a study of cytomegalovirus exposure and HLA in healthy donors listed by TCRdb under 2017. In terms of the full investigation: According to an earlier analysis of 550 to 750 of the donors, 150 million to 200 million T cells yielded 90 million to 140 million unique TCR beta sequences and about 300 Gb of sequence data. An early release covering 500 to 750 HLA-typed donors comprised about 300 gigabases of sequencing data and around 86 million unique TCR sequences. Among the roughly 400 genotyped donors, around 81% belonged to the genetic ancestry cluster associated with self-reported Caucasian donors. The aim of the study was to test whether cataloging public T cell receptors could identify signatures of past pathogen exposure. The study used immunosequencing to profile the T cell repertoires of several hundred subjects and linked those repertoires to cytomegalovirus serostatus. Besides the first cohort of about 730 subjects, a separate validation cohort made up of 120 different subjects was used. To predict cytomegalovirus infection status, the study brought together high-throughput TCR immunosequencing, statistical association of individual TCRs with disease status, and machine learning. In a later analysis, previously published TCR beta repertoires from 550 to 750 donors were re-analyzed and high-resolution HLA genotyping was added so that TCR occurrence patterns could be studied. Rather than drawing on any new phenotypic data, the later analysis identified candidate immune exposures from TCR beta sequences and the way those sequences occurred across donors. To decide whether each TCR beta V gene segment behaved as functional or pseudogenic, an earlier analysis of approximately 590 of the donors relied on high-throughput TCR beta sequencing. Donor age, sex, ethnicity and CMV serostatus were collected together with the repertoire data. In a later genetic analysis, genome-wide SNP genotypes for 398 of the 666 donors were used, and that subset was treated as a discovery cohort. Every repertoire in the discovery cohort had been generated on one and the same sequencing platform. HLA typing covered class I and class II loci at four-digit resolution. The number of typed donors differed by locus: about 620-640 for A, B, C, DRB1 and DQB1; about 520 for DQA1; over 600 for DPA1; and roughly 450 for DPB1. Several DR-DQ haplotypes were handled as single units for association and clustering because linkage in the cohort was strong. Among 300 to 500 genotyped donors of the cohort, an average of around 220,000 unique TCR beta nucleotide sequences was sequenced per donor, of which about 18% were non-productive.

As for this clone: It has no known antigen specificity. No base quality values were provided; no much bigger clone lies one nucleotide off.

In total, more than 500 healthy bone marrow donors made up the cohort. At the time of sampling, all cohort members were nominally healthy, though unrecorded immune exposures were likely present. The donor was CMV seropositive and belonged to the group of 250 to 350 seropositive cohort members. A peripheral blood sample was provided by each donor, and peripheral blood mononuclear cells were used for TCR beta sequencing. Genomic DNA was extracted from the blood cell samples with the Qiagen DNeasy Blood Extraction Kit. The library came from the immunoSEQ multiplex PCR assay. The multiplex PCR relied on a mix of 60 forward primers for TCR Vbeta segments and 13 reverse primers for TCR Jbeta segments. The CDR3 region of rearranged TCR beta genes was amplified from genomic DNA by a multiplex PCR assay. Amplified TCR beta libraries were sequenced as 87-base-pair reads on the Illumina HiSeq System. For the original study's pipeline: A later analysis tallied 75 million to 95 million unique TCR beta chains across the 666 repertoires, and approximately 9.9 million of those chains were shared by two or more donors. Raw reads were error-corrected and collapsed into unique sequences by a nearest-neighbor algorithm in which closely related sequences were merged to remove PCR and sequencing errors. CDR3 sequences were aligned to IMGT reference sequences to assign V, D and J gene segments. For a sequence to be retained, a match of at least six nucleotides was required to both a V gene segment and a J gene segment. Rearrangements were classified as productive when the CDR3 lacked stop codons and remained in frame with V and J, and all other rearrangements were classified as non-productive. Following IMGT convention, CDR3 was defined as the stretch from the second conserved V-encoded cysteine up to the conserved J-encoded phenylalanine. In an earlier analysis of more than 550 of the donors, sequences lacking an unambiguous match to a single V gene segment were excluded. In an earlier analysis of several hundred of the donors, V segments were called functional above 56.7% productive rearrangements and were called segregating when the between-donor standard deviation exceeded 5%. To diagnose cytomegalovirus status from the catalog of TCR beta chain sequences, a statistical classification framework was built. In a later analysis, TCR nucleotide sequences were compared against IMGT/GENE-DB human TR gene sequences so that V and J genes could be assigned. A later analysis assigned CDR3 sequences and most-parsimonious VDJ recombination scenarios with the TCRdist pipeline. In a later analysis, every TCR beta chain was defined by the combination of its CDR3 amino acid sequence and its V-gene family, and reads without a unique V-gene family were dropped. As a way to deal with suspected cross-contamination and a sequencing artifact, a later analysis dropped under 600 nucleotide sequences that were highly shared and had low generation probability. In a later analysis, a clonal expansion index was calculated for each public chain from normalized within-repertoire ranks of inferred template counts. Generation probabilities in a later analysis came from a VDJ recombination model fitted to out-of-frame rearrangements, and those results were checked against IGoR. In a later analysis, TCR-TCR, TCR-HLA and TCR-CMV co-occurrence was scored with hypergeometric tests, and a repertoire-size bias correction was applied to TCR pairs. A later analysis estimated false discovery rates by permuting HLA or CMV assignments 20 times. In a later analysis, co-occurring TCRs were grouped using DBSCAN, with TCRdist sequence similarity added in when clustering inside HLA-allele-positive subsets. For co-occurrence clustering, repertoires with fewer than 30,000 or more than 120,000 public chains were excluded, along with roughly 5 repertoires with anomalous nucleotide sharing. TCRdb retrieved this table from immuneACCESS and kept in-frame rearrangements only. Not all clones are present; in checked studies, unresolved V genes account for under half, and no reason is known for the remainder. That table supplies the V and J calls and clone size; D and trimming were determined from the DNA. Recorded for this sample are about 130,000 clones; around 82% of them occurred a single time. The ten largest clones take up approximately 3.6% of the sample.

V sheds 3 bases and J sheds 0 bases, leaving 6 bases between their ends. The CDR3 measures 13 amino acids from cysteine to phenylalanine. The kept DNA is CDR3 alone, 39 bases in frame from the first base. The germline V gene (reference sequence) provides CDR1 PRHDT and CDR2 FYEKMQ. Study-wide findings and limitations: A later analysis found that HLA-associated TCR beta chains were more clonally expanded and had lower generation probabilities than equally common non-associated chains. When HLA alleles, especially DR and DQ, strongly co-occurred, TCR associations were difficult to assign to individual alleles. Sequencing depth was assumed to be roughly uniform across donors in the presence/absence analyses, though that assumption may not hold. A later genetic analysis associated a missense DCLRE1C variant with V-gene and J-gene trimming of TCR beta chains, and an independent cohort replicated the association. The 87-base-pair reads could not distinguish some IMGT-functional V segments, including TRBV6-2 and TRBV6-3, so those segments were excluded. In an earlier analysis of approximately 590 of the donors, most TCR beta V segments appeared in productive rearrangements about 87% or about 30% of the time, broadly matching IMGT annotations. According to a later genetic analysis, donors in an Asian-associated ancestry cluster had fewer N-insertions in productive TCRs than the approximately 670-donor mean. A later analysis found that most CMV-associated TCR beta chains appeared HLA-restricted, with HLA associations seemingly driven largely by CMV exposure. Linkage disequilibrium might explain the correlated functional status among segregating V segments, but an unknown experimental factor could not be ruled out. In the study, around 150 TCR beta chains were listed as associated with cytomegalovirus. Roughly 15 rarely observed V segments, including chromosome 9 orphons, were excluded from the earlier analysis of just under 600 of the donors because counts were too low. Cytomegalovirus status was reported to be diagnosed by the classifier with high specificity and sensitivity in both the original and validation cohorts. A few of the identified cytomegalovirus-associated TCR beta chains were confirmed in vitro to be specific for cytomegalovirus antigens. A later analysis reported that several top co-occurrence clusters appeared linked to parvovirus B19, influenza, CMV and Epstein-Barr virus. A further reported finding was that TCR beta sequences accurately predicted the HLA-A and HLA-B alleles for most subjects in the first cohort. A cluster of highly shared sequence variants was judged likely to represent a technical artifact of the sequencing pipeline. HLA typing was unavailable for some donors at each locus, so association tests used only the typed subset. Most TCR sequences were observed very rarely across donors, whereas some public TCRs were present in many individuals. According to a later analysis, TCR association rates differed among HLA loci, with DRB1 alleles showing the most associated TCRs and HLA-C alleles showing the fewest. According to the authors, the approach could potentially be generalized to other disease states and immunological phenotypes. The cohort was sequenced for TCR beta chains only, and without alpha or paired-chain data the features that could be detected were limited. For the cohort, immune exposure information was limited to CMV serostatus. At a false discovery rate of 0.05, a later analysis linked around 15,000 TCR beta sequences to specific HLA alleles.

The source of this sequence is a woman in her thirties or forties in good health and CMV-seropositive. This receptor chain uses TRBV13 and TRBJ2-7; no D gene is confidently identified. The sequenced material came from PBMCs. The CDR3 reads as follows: CASSFFSSYEQYF. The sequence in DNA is TGTGCCAGCAGCTTCTTCAGCTCCTACGAGCAGTACTTC.